The table lists the clone carrying this T cell receptor beta chain with a few counts. Its antigen remains unidentified. Those who donated were healthy bone marrow donors. This PCR relied on a set of 60 Vbeta primers and 13 Jbeta primers. The method was immunoSEQ multiplex PCR; TCRdb's version includes in-frame clones alone and lacks a portion of them. This sample yields under 200,000 clones, of which roughly four fifths are seen a single time; around 0.52% belongs to the top ten. These data originate in a study of cytomegalovirus exposure and HLA in healthy donors. Findings and caveats of the study: In a later analysis, CMV-associated beta chains were mostly HLA-associated, it appeared. Most TCR beta V segments were productive about 87% or about 30% of the time in an earlier analysis.

The sequenced sample consisted of PBMCs. The clonotype originates from a woman aged 50 to 60 in good health and CMV-seronegative.

The DNA for the CDR3 is TGTGCCAGCAGCAAGCGGGACTCCTACGAGCAGTACTTC. This sequence encodes CASSKRDSYEQYF. The V gene is TRBV28, the J gene TRBJ2-7; TRBD2 aligns across 7 bases. Germline assignment: CDR1 MDHEN and CDR2 SYDVKM. This CDR3 region has 13 residues. V was clipped by 6 bases and J by 0 bases; unmatched bases: 2.